This section outlines one T cell receptor (beta chain) sequence together with its context. This sample stems from a study of shared clonotypes between healthy human individuals. Clones were sequenced by immunoSEQ multiplex PCR, and TCRdb holds only the in-frame ones, with some missing. The sample yields under 850,000 clones, 80% to 95% seen once. The naive CD8 population came from CD45RO-negative cells selected for CCR7, without terminally differentiated effector memory CD45RA+ cells. Losses at the gene ends were 4 bases for V and 6 bases for J; bases not matched to a gene: 3. Germline loops: CDR1 MDHEN, CDR2 SYDVKM. The CDR3 length is 13 residues.

Sequenced: naive CD8+ T cells sorted from blood. The genes are TRBV28 and TRBJ2-7; TRBD1 matches at 10 bases. The sequence was collected from a man aged 25 to 40 in good health. CDR3 residues: CASSWDRGFEQYF. CDR3 coding DNA: TGTGCCAGCAGTTGGGACAGGGGCTTCGAGCAGTACTTC. Complete variable domain (other parts from reference TRBV28 and TRBJ2-7): DVKVTQSSRYLVKRTGEKVFLECVQDMDHENMFWYRQDPGLGLRLIYFSYDVKMKEKGDIPEGYSVSREKKERFSLILESASTNQTSMYLCASSWDRGFEQYFGPGTRLTVT.